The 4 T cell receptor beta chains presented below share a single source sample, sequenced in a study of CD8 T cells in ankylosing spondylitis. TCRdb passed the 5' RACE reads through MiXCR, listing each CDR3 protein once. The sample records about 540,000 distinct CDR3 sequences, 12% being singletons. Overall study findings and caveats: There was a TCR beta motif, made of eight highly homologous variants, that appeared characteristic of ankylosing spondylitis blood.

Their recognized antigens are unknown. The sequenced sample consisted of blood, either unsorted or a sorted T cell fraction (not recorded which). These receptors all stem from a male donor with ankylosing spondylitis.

The CDR3 here is CASMRRNEQFF. In DNA form, the CDR3 reads TGTGCCAGCATGAGGAGAAATGAGCAGTTCTTC. The V call is TRBV12-3 or TRBV12-4, the J call TRBJ2-1; D is ambiguous. The CDR3 has 11 amino acids. Trimming removed 7 bases from V and 7 bases from J, with 8 bases in between.

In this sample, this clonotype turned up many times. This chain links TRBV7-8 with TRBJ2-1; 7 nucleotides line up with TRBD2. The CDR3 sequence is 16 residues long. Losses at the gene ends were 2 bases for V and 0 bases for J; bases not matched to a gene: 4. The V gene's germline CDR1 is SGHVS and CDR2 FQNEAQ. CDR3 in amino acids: CASSLMGGSSYNEQFF. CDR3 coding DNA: TGTGCCAGCAGCTTAATGGGGGGGAGCTCCTACAATGAGCAGTTCTTC.

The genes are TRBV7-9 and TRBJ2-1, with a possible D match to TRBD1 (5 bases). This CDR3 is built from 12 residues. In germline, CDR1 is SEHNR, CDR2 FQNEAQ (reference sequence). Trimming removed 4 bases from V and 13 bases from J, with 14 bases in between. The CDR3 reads CASSSPQVRQFF. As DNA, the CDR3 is TGTGCCAGCAGCTCCCCACAGGTCCGACAGTTCTTC. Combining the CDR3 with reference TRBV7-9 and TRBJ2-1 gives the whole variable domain DTGVSQNPRHKITKRGQNVTFRCDPISEHNRLYWYRQTLGQGPEFLTYFQNEAQLEKSRLLSDRFSAERPKGSFSTLEIQRTEQGDSAMYLCASSSPQVRQFFGPGTRLTVL.

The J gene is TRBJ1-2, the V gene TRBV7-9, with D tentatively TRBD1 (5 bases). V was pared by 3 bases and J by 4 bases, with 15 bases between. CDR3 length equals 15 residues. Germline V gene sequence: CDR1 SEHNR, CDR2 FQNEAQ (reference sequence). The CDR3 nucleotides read TGTGCCAGCAGCTTCTCACAGGTATGGGCCTATGGCTACACCTTC. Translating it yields CASSFSQVWAYGYTF.